These T cell receptor beta chains were read from a single sample in a study of regulatory and conventional T cells in RAG deficiency. Assay used: immunoSEQ multiplex PCR; TCRdb lists only in-frame clones, some missing. The table has about 46,000 clones, 85% to 90% seen once. These data also featured in a second study, about regulatory T cells.

The sample was CD4+ effector T cells sorted from blood. The source of these receptors is a human donor in good health. CDR3s include the opening cysteine and the closing phenylalanine or tryptophan.

TRBJ2-7	TRBV19	CASSMTLSSEQYF
TRBJ2-3	TRBV13	CASSATSTDTQYF
TRBJ2-5	TRBV7-2	CASSPGTSVPQETQHF
TRBJ2-5	TRBV18	CASSPRAETQYF
TRBJ2-3	TRBV30	CAWARYSGFTDTQYF
TRBJ2-1	TRBV29-1	CSVEELGTGLSYNEQFF
TRBJ2-1	TRBV6-4	CASSSIAGVSYNEQFF
TRBJ1-4	TRBV19	CASSIGGKKLFF
TRBJ1-4	TRBV29-1	CSVADRGGEKLFF
TRBJ1-4	TRBV19	CASKRTVNEKLFF
TRBJ1-4	TRBV7-9	CASSQGHGNEKLFF
TRBJ1-2	TRBV28	CASVSGALNIYGYTF
TRBJ2-3	TRBV4-1	CASSQEGTSGSSAQYF
TRBJ2-5	TRBV6-1	CASFNGGTRETQYF
TRBJ2-7	TRBV19	CASSMGAVSYEQYF
TRBJ2-1	TRBV7-2	CASSFRTSGYNEQFF
TRBJ2-5	TRBV5-1	CASSGGGGRETQYF
TRBJ2-1	TRBV10-3	CAISKGGGSYNEQFF
TRBJ2-1	TRBV5-1	CASSSGLAGGLGDEQFF
TRBJ1-5	TRBV18	CASSPDAGTGLWNQPQHF
TRBJ1-1	TRBV19	CASSIDRRENTEAFF
TRBJ1-3	TRBV7-9	CASKKVRENSGNTIYF